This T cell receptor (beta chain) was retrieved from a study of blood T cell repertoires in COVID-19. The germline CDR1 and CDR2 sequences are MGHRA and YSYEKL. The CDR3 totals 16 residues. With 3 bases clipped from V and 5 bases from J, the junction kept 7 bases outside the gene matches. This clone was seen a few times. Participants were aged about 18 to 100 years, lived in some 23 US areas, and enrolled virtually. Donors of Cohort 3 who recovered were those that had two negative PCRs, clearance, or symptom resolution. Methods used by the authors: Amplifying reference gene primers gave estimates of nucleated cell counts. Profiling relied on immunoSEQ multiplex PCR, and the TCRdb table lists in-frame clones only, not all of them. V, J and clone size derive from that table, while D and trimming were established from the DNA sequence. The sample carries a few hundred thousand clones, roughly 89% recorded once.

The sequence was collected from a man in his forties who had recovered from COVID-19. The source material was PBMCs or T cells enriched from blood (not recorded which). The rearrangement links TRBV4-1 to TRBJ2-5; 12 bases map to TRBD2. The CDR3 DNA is TGCGCCAGCAGCCACATGACTAGCGGGGGCTTGGAGACCCAGTACTTC. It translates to CASSHMTSGGLETQYF.